Below, 20 T cell receptor beta chains from the same sample are listed, as sequenced in a study of CD8+CD57+ T cells in acquired aplastic anemia. Investigators profiled TCR beta VDJ and CDR3 from genomic DNA template. A single record per CDR3 protein comes from TCRdb applying MiXCR to the reads. The sample has around 140,000 distinct CDR3 sequences, more than 35% seen once; the top ten hold 7.5% to 9.5%. The sample taken for sequencing was sorted CD4+, CD8+, or CD8+CD57+ T cells (not recorded which) from PBMCs. These receptors all come from a human donor in good health, serving as a control.

The J gene is TRBJ1-2, the V gene TRBV6-4; no firm D call. Germline assignment: CDR1 MRHNA and CDR2 SNTAGT. There are 12 residues in the CDR3. Trimming pared 6 bases from V and 2 bases from J, leaving 7 bases between. CDR3: CASRSGNYGYTF. The CDR3 DNA is TGTGCCAGCAGAAGCGGGAACTATGGCTACACCTTC.

The gene calls are TRBV7-3 and TRBJ2-3; D remains ambiguous. V was cut by 5 bases and J by 0 bases, with 12 bases left in between. Germline V gene sequence: CDR1 SGHTA, CDR2 FQGTGA. The CDR3 runs to 15 residues. CDR3: CASSHSGLSTDTQYF. CDR3 sequence (DNA): TGTGCCAGCAGCCACTCTGGGCTGAGCACAGATACGCAGTATTTT.

This clonotype showed up many times. The V and J genes are TRBV5-5 and TRBJ2-1, with 7 bases identical to TRBD2. This CDR3 is 15 amino acids long. The germline gives CDR1 SGHKS, CDR2 YYEKEE (reference sequence). The V and J ends lost 4 bases and 7 bases, in that order; junction bases with no gene match: 11. The CDR3 region has the DNA TGTGCCAGCAGCCGAGGAGGTAGCGGGTGGAATGAGCAGTTCTTC. This translates into CASSRGGSGWNEQFF.

Concerning this clonotype: One base away lies a much larger clone, so this may be a sequencing read error. This chain's CDR3 is CPWSPQTTDTQYF. CDR3 nucleotide sequence: TGTCCCTGGAGTCCCCAAACTACAGATACGCAGTATTTT. The chain combines TRBV30 with TRBJ2-3; D call uncertain. The germline V gene encodes CDR1 GTSNPN and CDR2 SVGIG (reference sequence). This CDR3 spans 13 amino acids. Complete variable domain (other parts from reference TRBV30 and TRBJ2-3): SQTIHQWPATLVQPVGSPLSLECTVEGTSNPNLYWYRQAAGRGLQLLFYSVGIGQISSEVPQNLSASRPQDRQFILSSKKLLLSDSGFYLCPWSPQTTDTQYFGPGTRLTVL.

This clonotype turned up a few times. The V gene is TRBV27, the J gene TRBJ2-1; 7 bases agree with TRBD2. Germline V gene data show CDR1 as MNHEY and CDR2 as SMNVEV (reference sequence). The junction had 14 bases not matched to a gene; V was cut back by 8 bases and J by 7 bases. The CDR3 is made up of 15 amino acids. CDR3 DNA: TGTGCCAGCCGAGCGGGACTCACGAGACCTAATGAGCAGTTCTTC. It codes for CASRAGLTRPNEQFF.

The chain recombines TRBV7-8 with TRBJ1-1; no reliable D call. Trimming cost V 1 base and J 0 bases, with 15 bases left between them. This CDR3 spans 17 amino acids. The V gene's germline CDR1 is SGHVS and CDR2 FQNEAQ. DNA for the CDR3: TGTGCCAGCAGCTTAGTACGTCAGTTTGACATGAACACTGAAGCTTTCTTT. Residues: CASSLVRQFDMNTEAFF.

This clonotype turned up a few times. CDR3 residues: CASRRTGEYEKLFF. The CDR3, as DNA: TGTGCCAGCAGACGGACAGGGGAGTATGAAAAACTGTTTTTT. The chain has TRBV12-3 or TRBV12-4 and TRBJ1-4; 9 bases are a match to TRBD1. CDR3 length equals 14 residues. Trimming at V came to 6 bases and at J to 6 bases, leaving 5 bases not matched to a gene.

The chain has TRBV7-8 and TRBJ2-7; 9 nucleotides align to TRBD1. V trimming: 0 bases; J trimming: 3 bases; junction bases outside the gene matches: 0. The CDR3 consists of 14 residues. CDR1 SGHVS and CDR2 FQNEAQ come from the germline V gene. CDR3 sequence: CASSLATGGYEQYF. DNA for the CDR3: TGTGCCAGCAGCTTAGCGACAGGGGGCTACGAGCAGTACTTC.

This chain connects TRBV19 to TRBJ1-1; TRBD1 is a possible D gene (6 bases). Germline V gene sequence: CDR1 LNHDA, CDR2 SQIVND (reference sequence). The ends were cut back, 9 bases at V and 1 base at J, with 12 bases in the middle. The CDR3 runs 13 residues. CDR3: CASKDRTNTEAFF. The CDR3 nucleotides are TGTGCCAGCAAGGACAGAACGAACACTGAAGCTTTCTTT.

This chain joins TRBV5-1 and TRBJ2-1, with 12 bases lining up with TRBD2. V lost 3 bases, J lost 7 bases, and 8 bases stayed unmatched. The CDR3 is 16 amino acids. Germline V gene sequence: CDR1 SGHRS, CDR2 YFSETQ. CDR3 DNA: TGCGCCAGCAGCTCACCGGGGACTAGCGGGTTGAATGAGCAGTTCTTC. The encoded protein is CASSSPGTSGLNEQFF.

This clonotype was seen at least ten times. The V gene is TRBV7-2, the J gene TRBJ1-1; D ambiguous. Trimming shortened V by 0 bases and J by 6 bases, and 14 bases separated the two germline ends. The CDR3 loop spans 15 amino acids. CDR1 is SGHTA and CDR2 is FQGNSA in the germline V gene. DNA for the CDR3: TGTGCCAGCAGCTTAGCGTTTCTGAGGGTCTCTGAAGCTTTCTTT. It is translated as CASSLAFLRVSEAFF.

This clonotype was observed many times. The gene calls are TRBV19 and TRBJ2-1; D is undetermined. This CDR3 spans 16 amino acids. The V gene lost 6 bases and the J gene lost 4 bases, with 19 bases spanning the gap. Germline lookup yields CDR1 LNHDA and CDR2 SQIVND (reference sequence). In DNA form, the CDR3 reads TGTGCCAGTAGCACCCCTCGAGACTCCAGGTACAATGAGCAGTTCTTC. This encodes CASSTPRDSRYNEQFF. The full variable domain, with the rest looked up from reference TRBV19 and TRBJ2-1, is DGGITQSPKYLFRKEGQNVTLSCEQNLNHDAMYWYRQDPGQGLRLIYYSQIVNDFQKGDIAEGYSVSREKKESFPLTVTSAQKNPTAFYLCASSTPRDSRYNEQFFGPGTRLTVL.

This chain connects TRBV15 to TRBJ1-5; D is unclear. V dropped 8 bases and J dropped 7 bases, with 3 bases sitting between them. The germline V gene has CDR1 LNHNV and CDR2 YYDKDF (reference sequence). The length of the CDR3 is 9 residues. CDR3 residues: CATGQPQHF. The DNA of the CDR3 is TGTGCCACCGGACAGCCCCAGCATTTT.

The chain is built from TRBV29-1 and TRBJ1-1; D remains ambiguous. Germline values: CDR1 SQVTM, CDR2 ANQGSEA. V was trimmed by 3 bases and J by 8 bases, leaving 7 bases between them. The CDR3 extends over 10 amino acids. The CDR3 sequence: CSVEEGEAFF. CDR3 DNA: TGCAGCGTTGAGGAAGGGGAAGCTTTCTTT.

This chain joins TRBV20-1 and TRBJ2-5; 11 bases are a match to TRBD2. J gave up 0 bases and V 6 bases, and 6 bases lay outside the gene matches. The CDR3 extends over 15 amino acids. Germline CDR1 and CDR2: DFQATT and SNEGSKA (reference sequence). The CDR3 loop is CSASASGGHQETQYF. DNA of the CDR3: TGCAGTGCATCTGCTAGCGGGGGGCACCAAGAGACCCAGTACTTC.

This clonotype appeared once. The J gene is TRBJ2-1, the V gene TRBV24-1; 9 bases are a match to TRBD1. CDR1 is KGHDR, CDR2 SFDVKD, per germline. With V trimmed by 9 bases and J by 9 bases, 14 bases remained unmatched. This CDR3 has 15 residues. CDR3 coding DNA: TGTGCCACCGGGGGTACGGGACAGGGCCTTGGTGAGCAGTTCTTC. Encoded protein: CATGGTGQGLGEQFF.

This clonotype occurred many times. The genes are TRBV19 and TRBJ2-3, with TRBD1 matching 7 bases. The J segment lost 6 bases and the V segment lost 10 bases, leaving 10 bases of the junction unmatched. The V gene's germline CDR1 is LNHDA and CDR2 SQIVND (reference sequence). The CDR3 has 13 residues. CDR3 nucleotide sequence: TGTGCCACTAAGGACAGGACTCGCGATACGCAGTATTTT. Translation gives CATKDRTRDTQYF.

This clonotype was seen at least ten times. The V and J genes are TRBV6-1 and TRBJ1-2; D is possibly TRBD1 (6 bases). Trimming shortened V by 7 bases and J by 7 bases, and 16 bases separated the two germline ends. This CDR3 has 13 residues. CDR1 is MNHNS and CDR2 is SASEGT in the germline V gene. CDR3: CASTIRTVGGYTF. The CDR3 DNA is TGTGCCAGCACTATAAGGACAGTAGGTGGCTACACCTTC.

The chain combines TRBV25-1 with TRBJ2-3; D unclear. V lost 2 bases and J lost 0, with 9 bases in between. The CDR3 has 15 residues. The germline CDR1 and CDR2 sequences are MGHDK and SYGVNS. The CDR3: CASSELVGSTDTQYF. The CDR3 DNA follows: TGTGCCAGCAGTGAACTTGTCGGCAGCACAGATACGCAGTATTTT.

At least ten counts were recorded for this clonotype. This sequence joins TRBV2 and TRBJ2-7; D may be TRBD1 or TRBD2 (5 bases each). The CDR3 has 14 residues. With 7 bases removed from V and 2 bases from J, the gap between germline ends came to 15 bases. Germline loops: CDR1 SNHLY, CDR2 FYNNEI. CDR3 nucleotide sequence: TGTGCCAGCATGAGACGGGACGGAACCTACGAGCAGTACTTC. Its protein product is CASMRRDGTYEQYF. Combining the CDR3 with reference TRBV2 and TRBJ2-7 gives the whole variable domain EPEVTQTPSHQVTQMGQEVILRCVPISNHLYFYWYRQILGQKVEFLVSFYNNEISEKSEIFDDQFSVERPDGSNFTLKIRSTKLEDSAMYFCASMRRDGTYEQYFGPGTRLTVT.